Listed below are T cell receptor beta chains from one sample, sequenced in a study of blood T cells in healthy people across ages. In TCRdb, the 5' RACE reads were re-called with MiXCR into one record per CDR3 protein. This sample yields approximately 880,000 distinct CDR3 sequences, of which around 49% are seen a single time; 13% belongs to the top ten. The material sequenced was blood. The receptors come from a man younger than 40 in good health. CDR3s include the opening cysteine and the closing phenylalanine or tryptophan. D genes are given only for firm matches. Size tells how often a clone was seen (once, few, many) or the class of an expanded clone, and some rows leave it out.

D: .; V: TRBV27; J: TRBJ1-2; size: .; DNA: TGTGCCAGCAGTTTTCAAAGCAACTATGGCTACACCTTC; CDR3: CASSFQSNYGYTF
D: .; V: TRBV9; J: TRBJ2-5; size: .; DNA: TGTGCCAGCAGTCGGGACGGCGCCTACGGGCAGTACTTC; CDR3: CASSRDGAYGQYF
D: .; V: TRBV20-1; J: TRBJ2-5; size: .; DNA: TGCAGTGCTAGAGATTATACCGAGGGGGAGACCCAGTACTTC; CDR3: CSARDYTEGETQYF
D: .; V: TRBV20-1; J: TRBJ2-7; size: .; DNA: TGCAGTGCAGAAGCCCGGTACTACGAGCAGTACTTC; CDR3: CSAEARYYEQYF
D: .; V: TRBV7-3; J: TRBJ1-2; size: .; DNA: TGTGCCAGCAGCCCGTACATGGCCACTAACTATGGCTACACCTTC; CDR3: CASSPYMATNYGYTF
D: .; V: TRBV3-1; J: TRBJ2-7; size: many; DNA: TGTGCCAGCAGCCAACTCTCCTACGAGCAGTACTTC; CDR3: CASSQLSYEQYF
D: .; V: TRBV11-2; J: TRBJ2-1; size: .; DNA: TGTGCCAGCAGCCCCTCGGCAGGGACCAGCTCCTACAATGAGCAGTTCTTC; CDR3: CASSPSAGTSSYNEQFF
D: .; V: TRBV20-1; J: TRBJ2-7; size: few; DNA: TGCAGTGCTGAGTCCACAAGCAACTCCTACGAGCAGTACTTC; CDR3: CSAESTSNSYEQYF
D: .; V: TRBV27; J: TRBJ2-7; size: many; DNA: TGTGCCAGCAGTTTATTCGGGACGAGCGAGCAGTACTTC; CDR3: CASSLFGTSEQYF
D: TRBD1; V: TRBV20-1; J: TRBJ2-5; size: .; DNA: TGCAGTGCTCCCGACAGGGTGGAGACCCAGTACTTC; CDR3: CSAPDRVETQYF
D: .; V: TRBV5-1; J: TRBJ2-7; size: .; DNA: TGCGCCAGCAGCACCACGCAGGGTTTGGAGCAGTACTTC; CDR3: CASSTTQGLEQYF
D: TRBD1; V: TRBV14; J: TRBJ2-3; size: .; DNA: TGTGCCAGCAGCCCGTTCGGAAGGGGGCTATTCACAGATACGCAGTATTTT; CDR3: CASSPFGRGLFTDTQYF
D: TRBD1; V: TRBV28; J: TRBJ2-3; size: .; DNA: TGTGCCAGCAGTCATCTACAGGGGTCGGATACGCAGTATTTT; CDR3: CASSHLQGSDTQYF
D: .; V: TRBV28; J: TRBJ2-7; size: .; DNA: TGTGCCAGCAGTTGGGGTACACACGAGCAGTACTTC; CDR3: CASSWGTHEQYF
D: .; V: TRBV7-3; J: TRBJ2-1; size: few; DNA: TGTGCCAGCAGCCCCCTTAACGCCCACAATGAGCAGTTCTTC; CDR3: CASSPLNAHNEQFF
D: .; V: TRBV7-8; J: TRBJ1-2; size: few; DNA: TGTGCCAGCAGCTTAGGGGCGGTTTACACCTTC; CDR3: CASSLGAVYTF
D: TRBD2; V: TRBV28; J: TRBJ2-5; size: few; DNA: TGTGCCAGCAGTTCTATAGCGGGATCTCAAGAGACCCAGTACTTC; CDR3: CASSSIAGSQETQYF
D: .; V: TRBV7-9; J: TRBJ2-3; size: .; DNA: TGTGCCAGCAGCTCCCCAGGCGCAGATACGCAGTATTTT; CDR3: CASSSPGADTQYF
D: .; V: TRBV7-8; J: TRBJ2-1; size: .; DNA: TGTGCCAGCGGCACGGAGGGGGGGATAAACAATGAGCAGTTCTTC; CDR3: CASGTEGGINNEQFF
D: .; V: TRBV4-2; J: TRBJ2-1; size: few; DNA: TGTGCCAGCAGCCAGGCGATCGGGACAAGAGATGAGCAGTTCTTC; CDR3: CASSQAIGTRDEQFF
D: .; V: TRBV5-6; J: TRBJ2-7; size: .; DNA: TGTGCCAGCAGCTTGGCGGAACAGGAATACGAGCAGTACTTC; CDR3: CASSLAEQEYEQYF
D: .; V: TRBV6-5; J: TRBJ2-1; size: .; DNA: TGTGCCAGCAGTTACAAAGGTTACAATGAGCAGTTCTTC; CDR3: CASSYKGYNEQFF
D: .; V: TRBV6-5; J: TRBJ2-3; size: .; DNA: TGTGCCAGCAGTTACAGCCCACAGGCGGATACGCAGTATTTT; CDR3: CASSYSPQADTQYF
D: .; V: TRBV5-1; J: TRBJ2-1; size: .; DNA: TGCGCCAGCAGCTTTTTTAGCGGAGGATACAATGAGCAGTTCTTC; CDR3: CASSFFSGGYNEQFF
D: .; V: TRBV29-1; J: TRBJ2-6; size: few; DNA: TGCAGCGTTGAACGCGGGGCTGGGGCCAACGTCCTGACTTTC; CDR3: CSVERGAGANVLTF
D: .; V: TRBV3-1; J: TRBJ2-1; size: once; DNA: TGTGCCAGCAGCCCGTCCTCGGGGACCCTAATCAGCGAGCAGTTCTTC; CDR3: CASSPSSGTLISEQFF
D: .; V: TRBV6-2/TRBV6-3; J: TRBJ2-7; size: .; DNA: TGTGCCAGCAGTCGGGTCCTCTACGAGCAGTACTTC; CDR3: CASSRVLYEQYF
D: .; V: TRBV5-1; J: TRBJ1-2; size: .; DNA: TGCGCCAGCAGCGAAGCCCGACAAGTCGGTGGCTACACCTTC; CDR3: CASSEARQVGGYTF
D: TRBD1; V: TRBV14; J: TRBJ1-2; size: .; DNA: TGTGCCAGCAGCCCGGGACAGGGGGAAATCTATGGCTACACCTTC; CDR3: CASSPGQGEIYGYTF
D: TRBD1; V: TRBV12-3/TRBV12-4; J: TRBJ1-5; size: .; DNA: TGTGCCAGCACGACAGGGACGAGCAATCAGCCCCAGCATTTT; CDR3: CASTTGTSNQPQHF
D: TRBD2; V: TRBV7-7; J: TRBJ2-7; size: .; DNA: TGTGCTAGCAGCTTAGGGAGCGGGGGGGACTACGAGCAGTACTTC; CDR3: CASSLGSGGDYEQYF
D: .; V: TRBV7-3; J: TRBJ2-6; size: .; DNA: TGTGCCAGCAGCTTAACAGGGGGGGCTGGGGCCGACGTCCTGACTTTC; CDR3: CASSLTGGAGADVLTF
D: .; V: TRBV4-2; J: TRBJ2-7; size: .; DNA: TGTGCCAGCAGCCGAGAACTATACAACTCTCGGGAGCAGTACTTC; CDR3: CASSRELYNSREQYF
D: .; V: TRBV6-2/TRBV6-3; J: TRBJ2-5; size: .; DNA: TGTGCCAGCAGTTACTCGGGCAGTCGAGGGACCCAGTACTTC; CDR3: CASSYSGSRGTQYF
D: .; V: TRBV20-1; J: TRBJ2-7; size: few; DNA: TGCAGTGCTAGAAAACAGGGATTATCCTACGAGCAGTACTTC; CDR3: CSARKQGLSYEQYF
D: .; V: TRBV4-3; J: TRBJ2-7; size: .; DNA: TGCGCCAGCAGCCAAGATAGGGTGGAGGCCTACGAGCAGTACTTC; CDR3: CASSQDRVEAYEQYF
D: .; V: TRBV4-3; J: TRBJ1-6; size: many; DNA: TGCGCCAGCAGCCAAGACAGGGCGGGGAATTCACCCCTCCACTTT; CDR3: CASSQDRAGNSPLHF
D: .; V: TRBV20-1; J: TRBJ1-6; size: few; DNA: TGCAGTGCTAGAGAGGACAGTAATAATTCACCCCTCCACTTT; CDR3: CSAREDSNNSPLHF
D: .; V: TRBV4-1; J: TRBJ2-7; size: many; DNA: TGCGCCAGCAGCCAAGATCATACTAGGGGACGGTCCTACGAGCAGTACTTC; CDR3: CASSQDHTRGRSYEQYF
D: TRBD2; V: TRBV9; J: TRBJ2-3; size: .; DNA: TGTGCCAGCAGCCCCGGGACTAGCGGGGGGATTATCACAGATACGCAGTATTTT; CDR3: CASSPGTSGGIITDTQYF
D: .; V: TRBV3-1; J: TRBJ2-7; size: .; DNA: TGTGCCAGCGGCGAGACGAGGAGCTCCTACGAGCAGTACTTC; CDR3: CASGETRSSYEQYF
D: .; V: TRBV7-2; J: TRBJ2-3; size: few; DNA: TGTGCCAGCAGCTTAGTGAACCGGGGGAGACGCACAGATACGCAGTATTTT; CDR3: CASSLVNRGRRTDTQYF
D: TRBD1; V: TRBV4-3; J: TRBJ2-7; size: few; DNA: TGCGCCAGCAGCCGTGAAACAGGGGGTGGCGAGCAGTACTTC; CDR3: CASSRETGGGEQYF
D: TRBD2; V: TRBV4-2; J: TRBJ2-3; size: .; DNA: TGTGCCAGCAGCCAAGAAGGAAGCGGGGGGGCTACAGATACGCAGTATTTT; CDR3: CASSQEGSGGATDTQYF
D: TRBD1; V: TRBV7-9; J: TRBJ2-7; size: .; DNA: TGTGCCAGCAGCCCGAGTGGTCGGACAGGGGTTTATGAGCAGTACTTC; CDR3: CASSPSGRTGVYEQYF
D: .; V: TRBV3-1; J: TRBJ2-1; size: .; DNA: TGTGCCAGCACCAATTCAGGGCTTGAGCAGTTCTTC; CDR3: CASTNSGLEQFF
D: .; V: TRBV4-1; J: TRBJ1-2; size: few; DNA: TGCGCCAGCAGCCGCCTCTCGAGGCAGATTAACTATGGCTACACCTTC; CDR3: CASSRLSRQINYGYTF